This passage covers 21 T cell receptor beta chains from one sample sequenced in a study of regulatory T cells in long-lasting Graves disease. Time point here: persistent/refractory GD, antithyroid drugs over 5 years with positive TRAb. Extracted RNA from PBMCs served as the source of the TCR library. Arm-PCR of CDR3 regions and iRepertoire HTBI primers were the basis on which TCR beta libraries were built. A single record per CDR3 protein comes from TCRdb applying MiXCR to the multiplex PCR reads. The table lists approximately 440,000 distinct CDR3 sequences, around 20% of them singletons. The sample was peripheral blood mononuclear cells (PBMCs), taken when the disease was refractory, from a patient treated with antithyroid drugs. The source is a female donor with Graves disease.

Many counts were recorded for this clonotype. J is TRBJ1-2 and V is TRBV28; D remains ambiguous. Germline CDR1 and CDR2: MDHEN and SYDVKM. Between the trimmed V and J ends, which lost 7 bases and 5 bases, there was a span of 14 bases. The CDR3 totals 13 residues. The CDR3 DNA follows: TGTGCCAGCACTCCGGGAAAAATGTATGGCTACACCTTC. It encodes CASTPGKMYGYTF.

At least ten counts were recorded for this clonotype. The chain is built from TRBV12-3 or TRBV12-4 and TRBJ1-1; D possibly corresponds to TRBD1 (5 bases). Trimming took 6 bases from V and 8 from J, leaving 10 bases between them. CDR3 length equals 11 residues. The CDR3 loop reads CASSDRIEAFF. DNA for the CDR3: TGTGCCAGCAGCGACAGAATAGAAGCTTTCTTT.

This clonotype was recorded a few times. The chain has TRBV29-1 and TRBJ2-5; TRBD1 or TRBD2 may be the D gene (5 bases each). Germline CDR1 SQVTM, CDR2 ANQGSEA. Deletions cut 0 bases from V and 1 base from J, with 18 bases between. The CDR3 extends over 17 amino acids. DNA of the CDR3: TGCAGCGTTGAAGATCTGGGGACCCGCCGCCCCCAAGAGACCCAGTACTTC. Its protein product is CSVEDLGTRRPQETQYF.

This clonotype was seen a handful of times. The J gene is TRBJ2-7, the V gene TRBV12-3 or TRBV12-4; 14 bases align to TRBD2. CDR3 length equals 16 residues. Germline trimming cut 3 bases from V and 5 bases from J; bases unmatched to any gene: 6. CDR3: CASSLGTSGSFNEQYF. The CDR3 coding sequence is TGTGCCAGCAGTTTGGGGACTAGCGGGAGTTTCAACGAGCAGTACTTC.

The sample holds a few counts of this clonotype. The chain joins TRBV19 to TRBJ1-2; TRBD1 matches 8 bases. The length of the CDR3 is 15 residues. With V trimmed by 3 bases and J by 4 bases, 7 bases remained unmatched. Germline CDR1 and CDR2: LNHDA and SQIVND (reference sequence). CDR3 protein: CASSIRGQGGYGYTF. The CDR3 nucleotides read TGTGCCAGTAGTATCCGCGGACAGGGTGGCTATGGCTACACCTTC.

The chain combines TRBV19 with TRBJ1-1; D is unclear. The CDR3 sequence is 17 residues long. Per germline, CDR1 LNHDA and CDR2 SQIVND (reference sequence). The V end was cut by 7 bases, the J end by 2 bases, with 23 bases between. The CDR3 protein is CASNEGNGLSINTEAFF. CDR3 sequence (DNA): TGTGCCAGTAATGAAGGTAACGGCCTCAGCATTAACACTGAAGCTTTCTTT.

The chain has TRBV5-1 and TRBJ1-6; D is possibly TRBD1 (5 bases). In germline, CDR1 is SGHRS, CDR2 YFSETQ. Trimming removed 4 bases from V and 11 bases from J, with 13 bases in between. The CDR3 totals 13 residues. CDR3 in amino acids: CASSPRGEPPLHF. CDR3 DNA: TGCGCCAGCAGCCCCCGGGGCGAGCCACCCCTCCACTTT.

This clonotype was recorded many times. J is TRBJ1-1 and V is TRBV5-1; D may be TRBD1 (5 bases). Germline values: CDR1 SGHRS, CDR2 YFSETQ. The V and J ends lost 3 bases and 2 bases respectively, with 14 bases between them. CDR3 length: 15 residues. In DNA form, the CDR3 reads TGCGCCAGCAGCTCAAGCGACAGTCTAAACACTGAAGCTTTCTTT. Its translation is CASSSSDSLNTEAFF.

This rearrangement joins TRBV20-1 to TRBJ2-5, with 8 bases identical to TRBD1. Germline loops: CDR1 DFQATT, CDR2 SNEGSKA (reference sequence). Trimming at V came to 0 bases and at J to 5 bases, leaving 8 bases not matched to a gene. The CDR3 has 15 amino acids. CDR3 in DNA: TGCAGTGCTAGAGATCGCAGGGGGCTGAGGGAGACCCAGTACTTC. It translates to CSARDRRGLRETQYF.

This clonotype was detected ten times or more. In nucleotides, the CDR3 is TGTGCCAGCAGCTCCGGCTTCCAAGAGACCCAGTACTTC. The encoded protein is CASSSGFQETQYF. The V and J genes are TRBV11-2 and TRBJ2-5; no clear D. Trimming shortened V by 4 bases and J by 1 base, and 7 bases separated the two germline ends. The CDR3 covers 13 residues. Germline V CDR1 and CDR2: SGHAT, FQNNGV.

This clonotype has at least ten counts. V and J are TRBV2 and TRBJ1-2; TRBD1 is a possible D gene (5 bases). CDR3 size: 12 residues. V was clipped by 8 bases and J by 5 bases, with 12 bases between them. Germline loops: CDR1 SNHLY, CDR2 FYNNEI. CDR3 coding DNA: TGTGCCAGCCGCTTAGGGGAGTATGGCTACACCTTC. Translated: CASRLGEYGYTF.

This clonotype has a handful of counts. The chain has TRBV10-2 and TRBJ2-3, with D perhaps matching TRBD2 (5 bases). Germline assignment: CDR1 WSHSY and CDR2 SAAADI. This CDR3 has 11 amino acids. V dropped 6 bases and J dropped 7 bases, with 8 bases sitting between them. The CDR3 DNA is TGCGCCAGCAGGGACTCGTATACGCAGTATTTT. Amino acid sequence: CASRDSYTQYF.

This chain connects TRBV2 to TRBJ1-1; D gene unclear. Trimming pared 4 bases from V and 0 bases from J, leaving 15 bases between. Per germline, CDR1 SNHLY and CDR2 FYNNEI. The CDR3 length is 16 residues. The CDR3: CASSGRSVGMNTEAFF. The CDR3 nucleotides read TGTGCCAGCAGTGGGAGATCCGTTGGGATGAACACTGAAGCTTTCTTT.

The chain recombines TRBV5-1 with TRBJ1-1; possibly TRBD1 for D (5 bases). The CDR3 runs 16 residues. Germline CDR1 is SGHRS and CDR2 is YFSETQ. V lost 4 bases to trimming and J lost 6 bases, with 22 bases between them. The CDR3 sequence is CASSTGDRSRGAEAFF. For the CDR3, the DNA is TGCGCCAGCAGCACGGGGGACCGTTCTCGGGGGGCTGAAGCTTTCTTT.

This clonotype was found a few times. CDR3 region: CASSLSLAGAHEQFF. The DNA of the CDR3 is TGTGCCAGCAGTCTTTCGCTAGCGGGAGCTCATGAGCAGTTCTTC. The gene calls are TRBV2 and TRBJ2-1; 10 nucleotides match TRBD2. The V gene end was trimmed by 5 bases and the J gene end by 8 bases; junction bases not matched to a gene: 9. This CDR3 is 15 amino acids long. Germline assignment: CDR1 SNHLY and CDR2 FYNNEI. The variable domain in full, with the rest retrieved from reference TRBV2 and TRBJ2-1, is EPEVTQTPSHQVTQMGQEVILRCVPISNHLYFYWYRQILGQKVEFLVSFYNNEISEKSEIFDDQFSVERPDGSNFTLKIRSTKLEDSAMYFCASSLSLAGAHEQFFGPGTRLTVL.

The chain links TRBV7-2 to TRBJ2-1, with 7 bases lining up with TRBD2. Trimming at V came to 6 bases and at J to 5 bases, leaving 7 bases not matched to a gene. CDR1 and CDR2 from the germline V gene are SGHTA and FQGNSA. The CDR3 is made up of 14 amino acids. The CDR3 DNA is TGTGCCAGCAGGGCGACTAGCCCACACAATGAGCAGTTCTTC. It encodes CASRATSPHNEQFF.

This clonotype was recorded at least ten times. The chain has TRBV6-1 and TRBJ1-6; no clear D gene. The CDR3 loop spans 15 amino acids. Trimming removed 4 bases at V and 5 bases at J, with 12 bases between. Looked up from germline, CDR1 is MNHNS and CDR2 is SASEGT. The CDR3 spells CASSAFGSNNSPLHF. For the CDR3, the DNA is TGTGCCAGCAGTGCCTTCGGATCCAATAATTCACCCCTCCACTTT.

About this clonotype itself: A single base separates this from a much larger clone, so it may be a read error. This chain connects TRBV6-2 or TRBV6-3 to TRBJ1-2; D unclear. This CDR3 has 15 residues. The germline CDR1 and CDR2 sequences are MNHEY and SVGEGT. Trimming took off 0 bases at V and 7 bases at J, with 15 bases between the two ends. In nucleotides, the CDR3 is TGTGCCAGCAGTTACTCCCCTGGAGAGCGGGGTGGCTACACCTTC. This gives the protein CASSYSPGERGGYTF.

The table lists this clonotype with many counts. The chain is built from TRBV5-1 and TRBJ2-7; the D gene is possibly TRBD1 (7 bases). The CDR3 runs 15 residues. Trimming took off 3 bases at V and 4 bases at J, with 17 bases between the two ends. The germline V gene encodes CDR1 SGHRS and CDR2 YFSETQ. This chain's CDR3 is CASSSGGSHGYEQYF. As DNA, the CDR3 is TGCGCCAGCAGCTCAGGGGGGTCTCACGGGTACGAGCAGTACTTC.

The gene calls are TRBV15 and TRBJ2-7, with 8 bases fitting TRBD2. The V segment lost 1 base and the J segment 6 bases; nucleotides outside the gene matches: 11. The germline gives CDR1 LNHNV, CDR2 YYDKDF (reference sequence). This CDR3 is built from 16 residues. The CDR3 region has the DNA TGTGCCACCAGCAGAGGTCTAGCGGGCCTATCGGGCGAGCAGTACTTC. Its translation: CATSRGLAGLSGEQYF.

This clonotype appeared a few times. The rearrangement links TRBV7-9 to TRBJ2-5; 9 bases are shared with TRBD1. The CDR3 consists of 18 residues. Losses at the gene ends were 5 bases for V and 1 base for J; bases not matched to a gene: 14. CDR1 is SEHNR, CDR2 FQNEAQ, per germline (reference sequence). CDR3 in amino acids: CASSTERGTGKIQETQYF. In DNA, the CDR3 is TGTGCCAGCAGCACAGAAAGAGGGACAGGGAAAATCCAAGAGACCCAGTACTTC.